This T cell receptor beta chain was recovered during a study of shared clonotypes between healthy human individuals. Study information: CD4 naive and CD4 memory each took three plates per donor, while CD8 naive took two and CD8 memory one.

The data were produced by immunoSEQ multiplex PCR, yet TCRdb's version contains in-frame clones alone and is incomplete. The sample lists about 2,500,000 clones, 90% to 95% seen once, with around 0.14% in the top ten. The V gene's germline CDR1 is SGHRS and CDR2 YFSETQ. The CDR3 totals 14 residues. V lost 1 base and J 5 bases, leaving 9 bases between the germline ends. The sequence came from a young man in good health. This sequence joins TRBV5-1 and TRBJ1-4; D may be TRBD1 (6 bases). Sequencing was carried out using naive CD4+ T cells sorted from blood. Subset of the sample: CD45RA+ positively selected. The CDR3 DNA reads TGCGCCAGCAGCTTGTTAGGGGGGAATGAAAAACTGTTTTTT. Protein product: CASSLLGGNEKLFF.